A selection of T cell receptor beta chains follows, all from one sample in a study of T cell changes during pregnancy in multiple sclerosis. The table came from immunoSEQ multiplex PCR; TCRdb's copy has only in-frame clones and leaves some out. The sample shows 70,000 to 75,000 clones, around nine tenths of them seen only once. The input for sequencing was peripheral blood, taken before pregnancy. The origin of the receptors is a female donor with multiple sclerosis, enrolled in a pregnancy study. Each CDR3 is given with its conserved first and last residue. Fields, in order: J gene, clone size, V gene, D gene, CDR3 DNA, CDR3 protein. A D gene is named only where the DNA matches it firmly. The listing skips clone size in some rows; elsewhere it reads once, few, many or a size class.

j_call: TRBJ1-2; clone_size: NA; v_call: TRBV19; d_call: NA; cdr3_nt: TGTGCCAGTAGTATCTTAGGGGTTGAGAGTGATGGCTACACCTTC; cdr3_aa: CASSILGVESDGYTF
j_call: TRBJ2-7; clone_size: once; v_call: TRBV6-5; d_call: TRBD1; cdr3_nt: TGTGCCAGCAGCCCCGGGACAGGGTCCTACGAGCAGTACTTC; cdr3_aa: CASSPGTGSYEQYF
j_call: TRBJ1-2; clone_size: NA; v_call: TRBV5-6; d_call: NA; cdr3_nt: TGTGCCAGCAGCTTGGGTCACGGGGATGGCGGCTACACCTTC; cdr3_aa: CASSLGHGDGGYTF
j_call: TRBJ2-4; clone_size: NA; v_call: TRBV4-1; d_call: NA; cdr3_nt: TGCGCCAGCAGCCAAGATCTAGGAGGGGTAGCCAAAAACATTCAGTACTTC; cdr3_aa: CASSQDLGGVAKNIQYF
j_call: TRBJ2-2; clone_size: NA; v_call: TRBV6-5; d_call: TRBD1; cdr3_nt: TGTGCCAGCAGTTGGGACAGAAAAAAGGGGGAGCTGTTTTTT; cdr3_aa: CASSWDRKKGELFF
j_call: TRBJ1-3; clone_size: NA; v_call: TRBV2; d_call: NA; cdr3_nt: TGTGCCAGCAGTGATTCGTGGATGGGGGCTGCTTCCGGAAACACCATATATTTT; cdr3_aa: CASSDSWMGAASGNTIYF
j_call: TRBJ2-7; clone_size: NA; v_call: TRBV29-1; d_call: TRBD1; cdr3_nt: TGCAGCGTAGCCCGACCGGGACAGGGCGCCCACGAGCAGTACTTC; cdr3_aa: CSVARPGQGAHEQYF
j_call: TRBJ2-5; clone_size: NA; v_call: TRBV29-1; d_call: TRBD2; cdr3_nt: TGCAGCGTATCGACTAGCGGCCAAGAGACCCAGTACTTC; cdr3_aa: CSVSTSGQETQYF
j_call: TRBJ1-2; clone_size: NA; v_call: TRBV19; d_call: TRBD1; cdr3_nt: TGTGCCAGTAGTATACCGGTTCCGTTGTGGGATTCGGGGACAGGCTATGGCTACACCTTC; cdr3_aa: CASSIPVPLWDSGTGYGYTF
j_call: TRBJ2-3; clone_size: NA; v_call: TRBV19; d_call: NA; cdr3_nt: TGTGCCAGTAGTATCGGCCTAACTAGTCCCCCCACAGATACGCAGTATTTT; cdr3_aa: CASSIGLTSPPTDTQYF
j_call: TRBJ2-7; clone_size: NA; v_call: TRBV6-5; d_call: TRBD2; cdr3_nt: TGTGCCAGCAGTTACCGCGGGGGGCTCTACGAGCAGTACTTC; cdr3_aa: CASSYRGGLYEQYF
j_call: TRBJ1-1; clone_size: NA; v_call: TRBV16; d_call: NA; cdr3_nt: TGTGCCAGCAGCCAATCCTCCGGGGGGAGCACTGAAGCTTTCTTT; cdr3_aa: CASSQSSGGSTEAFF
j_call: TRBJ2-5; clone_size: NA; v_call: TRBV4-1; d_call: NA; cdr3_nt: TGCGCCAGCAGCCAAGATCAACGGGTAATTTTGGAGACCCAGTACTTC; cdr3_aa: CASSQDQRVILETQYF
j_call: TRBJ1-2; clone_size: few; v_call: TRBV7-9; d_call: NA; cdr3_nt: TGTGCCAGCGACGACAGGCCACAATCCTATGGCTACACCTTC; cdr3_aa: CASDDRPQSYGYTF
j_call: TRBJ1-1; clone_size: NA; v_call: TRBV30; d_call: NA; cdr3_nt: TGTGCCTGGAGTCCTTCCCAGGGAAGTGAAGCTTTCTTT; cdr3_aa: CAWSPSQGSEAFF
j_call: TRBJ2-7; clone_size: NA; v_call: TRBV7-8; d_call: NA; cdr3_nt: TGTGCCAGCCTCAAAGGGATGCACAGGGAGTCGGACGAGCAGTACTTC; cdr3_aa: CASLKGMHRESDEQYF
j_call: TRBJ2-2; clone_size: NA; v_call: TRBV6-4; d_call: NA; cdr3_nt: TGTGCCAGCAGTGAGTCTAGCACCGGGGAGCTGTTTTTT; cdr3_aa: CASSESSTGELFF
j_call: TRBJ1-3; clone_size: NA; v_call: TRBV7-9; d_call: NA; cdr3_nt: TGTGCCAGCAGCTTAGAGCGGCGGATCTCTGGAAACACCATATATTTT; cdr3_aa: CASSLERRISGNTIYF
j_call: TRBJ2-3; clone_size: once; v_call: TRBV7-3; d_call: NA; cdr3_nt: TGTGCCAGCAGCAGTACAGGGGGGGCAGGTACGCAGTATTTT; cdr3_aa: CASSSTGGAGTQYF
j_call: TRBJ1-6; clone_size: few; v_call: TRBV6-5; d_call: NA; cdr3_nt: TGTGCCAGCAGTTACGTCTCCATCGCGGGGCCACCCCTCCACTTT; cdr3_aa: CASSYVSIAGPPLHF
j_call: TRBJ2-7; clone_size: NA; v_call: TRBV29-1; d_call: NA; cdr3_nt: TGCAGGGCGGGACTCCACTGGGGCGAGCAGTACTTC; cdr3_aa: CRAGLHWGEQYF
j_call: TRBJ1-2; clone_size: NA; v_call: TRBV6-5; d_call: TRBD1; cdr3_nt: TGTGCCAGCAGTTCGACAGGGACATTTGACACCTTC; cdr3_aa: CASSSTGTFDTF